This T cell receptor (beta chain) was captured by sequencing in a study of CD8 T cells in ankylosing spondylitis (dated by TCRdb to 2017 to 2019). Regarding the study in general: The study profiled T cell receptor beta repertoires in healthy donors and ankylosing spondylitis patients to find disease-linked TCR variants. Peripheral blood was sampled, and synovial fluid was also collected from ankylosing spondylitis patients. The full study cohort was made up of about two dozen ankylosing spondylitis patients and roughly 98 healthy donors.

Here is what the overall study found, with its caveats: Significant enrichment of the disease-linked clones was reported in matched synovial fluid samples from ankylosing spondylitis patients. A CD8+ phenotype was shown by the disease-linked clones, which were found at relatively low frequencies in peripheral blood. Some TCR beta motif variants had previously been reported in synovial fluid and blood of reactive arthritis patients, which suggested common disease-initiation mechanisms. Blood from ankylosing spondylitis patients appeared to be characterized by a TCR beta motif composed of several highly homologous amino acid variants.

Instrument used: Illumina HiSeq 2500. Quantitative 5'-RACE with molecular barcodes was the method used to prepare the TCR beta libraries. On the authors' methods: A new computational method, built on a probabilistic model of VDJ rearrangement, was used to identify disease-linked TCR variants. TCRdb reworked the public reads: Q25 trimming with fastp, MiXCR clone assembly, productive beta chains retained. Rows with a matching CDR3 protein are joined into one entry that keeps the most common DNA and genes. The V and J calls and clone size are TCRdb's, not the authors'. The sample data list 650,000 to 800,000 distinct CDR3 sequences, and around 19% of these were observed just once. Of the sample, around 20% is held by the ten largest clones. V loses 3 bases of germline sequence and J loses 1 base, and the interval between the two ends is 7 bases. The germline V gene sets CDR1 to KGHSH and CDR2 to LQKENI. The CDR3, cysteine through phenylalanine, is 14 amino acids long. Here the CDR3 DNA is all that survives: 42 bases in frame from base 1.

This clonotype was counted a few times. Its antigen has not been determined. No qualities accompany the bases; no much larger clone lies one base away. The sequenced sample was blood, either unsorted or a sorted T cell fraction (not recorded which). This clonotype was obtained from a male donor with ankylosing spondylitis. The chain joins TRBV18 to TRBJ1-3; no D gene is confidently identified. CDR3 region: CASSPGVSGNTIYF. The nucleotide sequence reads TGTGCCAGCTCACCGGGAGTTTCTGGAAACACCATATATTTT.